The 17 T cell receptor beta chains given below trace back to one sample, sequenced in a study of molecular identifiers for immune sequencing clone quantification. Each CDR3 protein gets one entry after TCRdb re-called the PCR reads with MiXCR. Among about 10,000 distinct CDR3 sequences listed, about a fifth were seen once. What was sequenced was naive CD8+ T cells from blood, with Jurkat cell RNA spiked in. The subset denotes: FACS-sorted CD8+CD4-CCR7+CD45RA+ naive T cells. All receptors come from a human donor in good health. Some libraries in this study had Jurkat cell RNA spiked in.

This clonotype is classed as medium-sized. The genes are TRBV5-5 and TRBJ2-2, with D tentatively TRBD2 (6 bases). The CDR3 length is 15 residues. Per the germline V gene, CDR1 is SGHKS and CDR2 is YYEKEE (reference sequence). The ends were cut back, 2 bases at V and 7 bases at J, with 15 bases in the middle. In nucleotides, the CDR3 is TGTGCCAGCAGCTTTTGGGGGGAGGAAGTCGGGGAGCTGTTTTTT. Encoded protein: CASSFWGEEVGELFF.

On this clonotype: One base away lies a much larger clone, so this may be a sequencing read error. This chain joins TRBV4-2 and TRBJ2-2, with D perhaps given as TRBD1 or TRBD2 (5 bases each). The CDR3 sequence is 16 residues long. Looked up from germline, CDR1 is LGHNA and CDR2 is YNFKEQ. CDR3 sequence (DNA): TGTGCCAGCAGCCAATTATCCGAGGGGAGCACCGGGGAGCCGTTTTTT. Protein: CASSQLSEGSTGEPFF.

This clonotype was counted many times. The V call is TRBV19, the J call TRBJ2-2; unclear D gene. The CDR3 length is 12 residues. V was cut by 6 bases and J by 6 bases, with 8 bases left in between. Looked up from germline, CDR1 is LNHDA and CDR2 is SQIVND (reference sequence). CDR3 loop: CASSNSAGELFF. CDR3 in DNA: TGTGCCAGTAGCAACTCAGCCGGGGAGCTGTTTTTT.

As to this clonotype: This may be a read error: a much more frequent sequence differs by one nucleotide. CDR3 coding DNA: TGTGCCAGCAGTTTATTAGGGGGTTCTGGGGCCAACGTCCTGGCTTTC. Translated, it gives CASSLLGGSGANVLAF. The rearrangement links TRBV27 to TRBJ2-6, with D maybe TRBD1 (6 bases). Germline loops: CDR1 MNHEY, CDR2 SMNVEV (reference sequence). This CDR3 is 16 amino acids long.

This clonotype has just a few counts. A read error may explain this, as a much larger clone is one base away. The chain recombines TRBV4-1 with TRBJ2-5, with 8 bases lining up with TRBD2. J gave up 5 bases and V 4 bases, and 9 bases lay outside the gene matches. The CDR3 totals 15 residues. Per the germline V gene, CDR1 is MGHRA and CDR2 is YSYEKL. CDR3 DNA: TGCGCCAGCAGCCTAGCGGGGAGGGGCGGGGAGACCCAGTACTTC. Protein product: CASSLAGRGGETQYF.

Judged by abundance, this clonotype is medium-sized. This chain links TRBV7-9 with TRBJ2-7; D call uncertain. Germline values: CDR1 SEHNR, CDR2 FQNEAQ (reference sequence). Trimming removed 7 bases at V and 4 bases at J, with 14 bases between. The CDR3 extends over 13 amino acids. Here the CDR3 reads CASTEAVLYEQYF. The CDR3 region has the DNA TGTGCCAGCACCGAGGCCGTACTTTACGAGCAGTACTTC.

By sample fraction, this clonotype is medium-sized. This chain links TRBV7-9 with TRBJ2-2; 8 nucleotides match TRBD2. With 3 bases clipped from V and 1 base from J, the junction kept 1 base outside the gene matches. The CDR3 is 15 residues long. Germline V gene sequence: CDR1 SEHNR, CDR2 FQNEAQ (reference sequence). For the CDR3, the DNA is TGTGCCAGCAGCTTCACTAGCGGGAACACCGGGGAGCTGTTTTTT. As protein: CASSFTSGNTGELFF.

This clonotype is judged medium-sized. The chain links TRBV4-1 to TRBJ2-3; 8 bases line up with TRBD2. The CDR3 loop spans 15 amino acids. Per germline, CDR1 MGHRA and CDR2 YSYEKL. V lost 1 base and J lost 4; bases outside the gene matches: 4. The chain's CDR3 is CASSQVPAGADTQYF. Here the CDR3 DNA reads TGCGCCAGCAGCCAAGTCCCAGCGGGGGCAGATACGCAGTATTTT.

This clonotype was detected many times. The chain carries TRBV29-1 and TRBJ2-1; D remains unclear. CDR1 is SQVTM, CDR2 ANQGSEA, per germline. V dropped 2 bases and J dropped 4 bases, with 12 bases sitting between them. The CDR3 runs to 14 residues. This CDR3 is CSVEFSDQYNEQFF. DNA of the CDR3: TGCAGCGTTGAATTCAGTGATCAATACAATGAGCAGTTCTTC.

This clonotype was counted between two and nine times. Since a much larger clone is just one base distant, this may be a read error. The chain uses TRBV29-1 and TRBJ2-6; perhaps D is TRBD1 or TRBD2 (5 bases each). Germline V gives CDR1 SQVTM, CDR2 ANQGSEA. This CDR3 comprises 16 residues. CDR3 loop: CSVQEGPFSGANILTF. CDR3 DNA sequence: TGCAGCGTTCAAGAGGGCCCTTTCTCTGGGGCCAACATCCTGACTTTC.

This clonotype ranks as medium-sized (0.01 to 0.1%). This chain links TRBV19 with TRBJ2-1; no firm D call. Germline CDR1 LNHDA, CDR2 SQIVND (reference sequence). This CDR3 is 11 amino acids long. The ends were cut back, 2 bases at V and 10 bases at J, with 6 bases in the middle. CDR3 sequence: CASSISREQFF. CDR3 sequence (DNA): TGTGCCAGTAGTATATCTCGGGAGCAGTTCTTC.

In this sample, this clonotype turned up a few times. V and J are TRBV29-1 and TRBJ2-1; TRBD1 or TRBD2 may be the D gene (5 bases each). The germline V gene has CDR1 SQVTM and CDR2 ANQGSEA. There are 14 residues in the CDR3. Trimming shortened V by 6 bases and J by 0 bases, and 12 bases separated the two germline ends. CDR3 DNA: TGCAGCGTGGGGCGAGGAGGCTCCTACAATGAGCAGTTCTTC. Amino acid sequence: CSVGRGGSYNEQFF.

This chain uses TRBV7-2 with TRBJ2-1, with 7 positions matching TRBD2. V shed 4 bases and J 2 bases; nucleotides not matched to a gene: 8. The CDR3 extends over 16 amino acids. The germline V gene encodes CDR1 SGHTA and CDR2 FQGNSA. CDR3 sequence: CASSSFSGPTYNEQFF. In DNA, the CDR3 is TGTGCCAGCAGCTCCTTTAGCGGGCCGACCTACAATGAGCAGTTCTTC.

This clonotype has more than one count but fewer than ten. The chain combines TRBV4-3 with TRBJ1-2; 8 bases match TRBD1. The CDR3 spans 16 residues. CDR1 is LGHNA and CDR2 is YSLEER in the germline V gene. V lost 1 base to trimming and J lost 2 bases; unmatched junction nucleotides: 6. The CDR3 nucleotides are TGCGCCAGCAGCCAAGCAGACAGGGGTATGAACTATGGCTACACCTTC. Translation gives CASSQADRGMNYGYTF.

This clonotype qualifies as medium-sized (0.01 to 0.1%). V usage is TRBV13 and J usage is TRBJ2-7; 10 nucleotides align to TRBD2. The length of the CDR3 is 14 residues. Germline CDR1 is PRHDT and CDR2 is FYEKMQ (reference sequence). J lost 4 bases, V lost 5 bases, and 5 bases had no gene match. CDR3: CASSESGREYEQYF. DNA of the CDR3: TGTGCCAGCAGCGAGAGCGGGAGGGAGTACGAGCAGTACTTC.

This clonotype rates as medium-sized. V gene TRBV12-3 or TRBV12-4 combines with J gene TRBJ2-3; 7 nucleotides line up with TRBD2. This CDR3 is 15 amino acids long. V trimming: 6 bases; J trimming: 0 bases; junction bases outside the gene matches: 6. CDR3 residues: CASRQGLVSTDTQYF. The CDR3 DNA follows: TGTGCCAGCAGACAAGGACTAGTTAGCACAGATACGCAGTATTTT.

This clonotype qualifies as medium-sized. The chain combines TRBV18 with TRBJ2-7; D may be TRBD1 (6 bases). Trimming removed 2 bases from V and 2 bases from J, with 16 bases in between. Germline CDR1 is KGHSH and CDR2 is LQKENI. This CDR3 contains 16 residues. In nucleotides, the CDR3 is TGTGCCAGCTCACCAGATGGAGTCAGGGGAGCCTACGAGCAGTACTTC. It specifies CASSPDGVRGAYEQYF.